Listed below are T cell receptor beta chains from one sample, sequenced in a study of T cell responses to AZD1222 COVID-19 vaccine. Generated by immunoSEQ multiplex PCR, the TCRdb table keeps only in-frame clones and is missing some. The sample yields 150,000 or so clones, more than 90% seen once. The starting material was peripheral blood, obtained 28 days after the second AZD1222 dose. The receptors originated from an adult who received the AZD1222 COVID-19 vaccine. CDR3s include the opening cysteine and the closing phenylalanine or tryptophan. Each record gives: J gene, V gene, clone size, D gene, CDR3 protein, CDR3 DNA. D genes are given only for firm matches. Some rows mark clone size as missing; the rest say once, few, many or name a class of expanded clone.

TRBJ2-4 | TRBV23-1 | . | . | CASSQSKERNIQYF | TGCGCCAGCAGTCAAAGCAAGGAGAGAAACATTCAGTACTTC
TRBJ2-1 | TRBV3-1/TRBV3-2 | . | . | CASSQAPGLTLYNEQFF | TGTGCCAGCAGCCAAGCACCCGGACTAACTTTATACAATGAGCAGTTCTTC
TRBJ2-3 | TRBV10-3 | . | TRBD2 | CAISDAGGNEGDTQYF | TGTGCCATCAGTGACGCGGGGGGCAATGAGGGGGATACGCAGTATTTT
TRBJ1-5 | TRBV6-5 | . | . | CASSRLGSNQPQHF | TGTGCCAGCAGTCGCTTGGGGAGCAATCAGCCCCAGCATTTT
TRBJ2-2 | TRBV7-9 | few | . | CASSLALGSVNTGELFF | TGTGCCAGCAGCTTAGCGCTCGGCTCGGTTAACACCGGGGAGCTGTTTTTT
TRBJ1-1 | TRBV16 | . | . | CASSQNGMYTEAFF | TGTGCCAGCAGCCAGAACGGTATGTACACTGAAGCTTTCTTT
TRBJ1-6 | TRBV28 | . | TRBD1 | CASFGGQVYSPLHF | TGTGCCAGCTTCGGGGGACAGGTCTATTCACCCCTCCACTTT
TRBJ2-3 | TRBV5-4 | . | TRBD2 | CASRRTSGPTDTQYF | TGTGCCAGCAGACGGACTAGCGGGCCCACAGATACGCAGTATTTT
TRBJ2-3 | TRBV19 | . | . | CASSIDRMGWGDTTDTQYF | TGTGCCAGTAGTATAGATCGGATGGGGTGGGGGGATACAACAGATACGCAGTATTTT
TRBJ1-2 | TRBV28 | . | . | CASSPSVNYGYTF | TGTGCCAGCAGTCCGTCGGTTAACTATGGCTACACCTTC
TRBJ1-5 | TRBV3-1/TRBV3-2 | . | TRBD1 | CASSLTGDRQPQHF | TGTGCCAGCAGCCTGACAGGGGACAGGCAGCCCCAGCATTTT